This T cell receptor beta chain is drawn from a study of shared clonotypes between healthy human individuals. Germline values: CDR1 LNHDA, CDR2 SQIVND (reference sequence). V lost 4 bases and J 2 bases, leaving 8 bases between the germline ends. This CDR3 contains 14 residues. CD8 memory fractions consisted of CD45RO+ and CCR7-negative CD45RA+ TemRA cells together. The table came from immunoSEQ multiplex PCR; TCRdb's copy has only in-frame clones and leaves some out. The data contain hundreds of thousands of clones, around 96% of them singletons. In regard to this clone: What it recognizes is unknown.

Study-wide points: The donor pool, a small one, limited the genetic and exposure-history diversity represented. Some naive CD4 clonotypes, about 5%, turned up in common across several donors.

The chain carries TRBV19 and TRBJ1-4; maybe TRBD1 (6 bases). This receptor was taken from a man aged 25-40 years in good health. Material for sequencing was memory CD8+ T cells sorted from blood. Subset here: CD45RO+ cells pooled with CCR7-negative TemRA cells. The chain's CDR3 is CASSNRATNEKLFF. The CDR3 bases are TGTGCCAGTAGTAACAGGGCTACTAATGAAAAACTGTTTTTT. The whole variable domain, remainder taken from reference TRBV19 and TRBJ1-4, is DGGITQSPKYLFRKEGQNVTLSCEQNLNHDAMYWYRQDPGQGLRLIYYSQIVNDFQKGDIAEGYSVSREKKESFPLTVTSAQKNPTAFYLCASSNRATNEKLFFGSGTQLSVL.